This T cell receptor (beta chain) stems from a study of blood T cell repertoires in COVID-19. As for the study in general: Donors in the United States, Italy and Spain gave samples during acute or convalescent COVID-19. In each case, the material was cDNA or gDNA derived from T cells, B-cell-depleted T cells, or PBMCs.

The authors' processing: Amplification of reference gene primers provided the estimated nucleated cell counts. Libraries were prepared by immunoSEQ multiplex PCR; TCRdb keeps only in-frame clonotypes and omits some of them. V, J and clone size derive from that table, while D and trimming were established from the DNA sequence. The table shows 200,000 to 300,000 clones, with 65% to 90% occurring only once. This clone was detected only a few times. CDR3 length: 13 amino acids. V was trimmed by 6 bases and J by 2 bases, leaving 10 bases between them. Germline assignment: CDR1 SEHNR and CDR2 FQNEAQ (reference sequence).

The V gene is TRBV7-9, the J gene TRBJ1-1, with D uncertain. The source of this sequence is an older woman with acute or convalescent COVID-19. The sequenced sample consisted of peripheral blood. For the CDR3, the DNA is TGTGCCAGCAGTCCTACAGCAAACACTGAAGCTTTCTTT. Protein product: CASSPTANTEAFF.